These 26 T cell receptor beta chains share one sample of origin, sequenced in a study of blood T cell repertoires in COVID-19. The protocol was immunoSEQ multiplex PCR, while the TCRdb copy is restricted to in-frame clones and leaves out a portion. The table has 300,000 to 400,000 clones, about 90% seen once; the top ten hold 7.8%. The sample consisted of peripheral blood. The receptors derive from a woman in her forties or fifties who had recovered from COVID-19.

This sequence joins TRBV28 and TRBJ1-6; D gene uncertain. The CDR3 runs 11 residues. Germline values: CDR1 MDHEN, CDR2 SYDVKM. Trimming left V 7 bases short and J 5 bases short, with 3 bases between. CDR3 residues: CASTDNSPLHF. CDR3 DNA: TGTGCCAGCACCGATAATTCACCCCTCCACTTT.

In nucleotides, the CDR3 is TGTGCCAGCAGCTTCGGTAGCGTCTCCTACGAGCAGTACTTC. Translation: CASSFGSVSYEQYF. The chain links TRBV7-2 to TRBJ2-7; possible D gene TRBD2, 5 bases. V was clipped by 3 bases and J by 0 bases, with 9 bases between them. The CDR3 extends over 14 amino acids. Per the germline V gene, CDR1 is SGHTA and CDR2 is FQGNSA.

The rearrangement uses TRBV5-1 and TRBJ1-2, with TRBD1 matching 7 bases. Per germline, CDR1 SGHRS and CDR2 YFSETQ. The CDR3 contains 14 residues. Losses at the gene ends were 2 bases for V and 10 bases for J; bases not matched to a gene: 11. The CDR3 DNA is TGCGCCAGCAGCTTTACAGGGGATCGGGGAGACTACACCTTC. It specifies CASSFTGDRGDYTF.

This clone has a handful of counts. The chain links TRBV11-1 to TRBJ1-1; 7 nucleotides match TRBD1. Germline V gene lookup returns CDR1 SGHAT and CDR2 FQDESV (reference sequence). The CDR3 contains 16 residues. V was clipped by 5 bases and J by 6 bases; unmatched bases: 15. CDR3 loop: CASSPRRGQKVPEAFF. In DNA form, the CDR3 reads TGTGCCAGCAGCCCCCGTAGGGGACAGAAGGTCCCTGAAGCTTTCTTT. Together with reference TRBV11-1 and TRBJ1-1, the CDR3 gives the full variable domain: EAEVAQSPRYKITEKSQAVAFWCDPISGHATLYWYRQILGQGPELLVQFQDESVVDDSQLPKDRFSAERLKGVDSTLKIQPAELGDSAMYLCASSPRRGQKVPEAFFGQGTRLTVV.

V is TRBV7-9 and J is TRBJ2-7; the D is unclear. With 5 bases removed from V and 5 bases from J, the gap between germline ends came to 7 bases. The CDR3 has 11 amino acids. Germline assignment: CDR1 SEHNR and CDR2 FQNEAQ (reference sequence). This chain's CDR3 is CASSTVHEQYF. Here the CDR3 DNA reads TGTGCCAGCAGCACTGTCCACGAGCAGTACTTC.

The chain couples TRBV28 to TRBJ1-4, with D possibly matching TRBD1 (5 bases). CDR3 size: 17 residues. CDR1 and CDR2 from the germline V gene are MDHEN and SYDVKM. Trimming pared 10 bases from V and 0 bases from J, leaving 21 bases between. The CDR3 here is CATVPRQSLATNEKLFF. CDR3 nucleotide sequence: TGTGCCACCGTACCTCGACAGTCCCTTGCAACTAATGAAAAACTGTTTTTT.

This chain connects TRBV19 to TRBJ2-7; TRBD1 might be the D (6 bases). Germline V gene data show CDR1 as LNHDA and CDR2 as SQIVND (reference sequence). This CDR3 spans 14 amino acids. Trimming removed 1 base at V and 6 bases at J, with 13 bases between. The CDR3 nucleotides read TGTGCCAGTAGTATAGGAGTCTCAGGGGCCGAGCAGTACTTC. Its protein product is CASSIGVSGAEQYF.

The chain links TRBV5-4 to TRBJ2-3; 12 positions agree with TRBD2. Per germline, CDR1 SGHNT and CDR2 YYREEE (reference sequence). V shed 0 bases and J 5 bases; nucleotides not matched to a gene: 1. The CDR3 consists of 15 residues. The CDR3 loop is CASSLETSGRDTQYF. Written as DNA, the CDR3 is TGTGCCAGCAGCTTGGAGACTAGCGGGAGAGATACGCAGTATTTT. Combining the CDR3 with reference TRBV5-4 and TRBJ2-3 gives the whole variable domain ETGVTQSPTHLIKTRGQQVTLRCSSQSGHNTVSWYQQALGQGPQFIFQYYREEENGRGNFPPRFSGLQFPNYSSELNVNALELDDSALYLCASSLETSGRDTQYFGPGTRLTVL.

The DNA for the CDR3 is TGCGCCAGCAGCTCCGACATTAACTATGGCTACACCTTC. Amino acid sequence: CASSSDINYGYTF. This chain joins TRBV4-3 and TRBJ1-2; D unclear. V gave up 5 bases and J gave up 1 base, with 8 bases separating them. Germline CDR1 LGHNA, CDR2 YSLEER. The CDR3 contains 13 residues.

Only a few counts were recorded for this clone. The V gene is TRBV15, the J gene TRBJ2-1, with D unclear. There are 14 residues in the CDR3. Trimming pared 1 base from V and 2 bases from J, leaving 6 bases between. The germline gives CDR1 LNHNV, CDR2 YYDKDF (reference sequence). CDR3 sequence: CATSRVTAYNEQFF. CDR3 coding DNA: TGTGCCACCAGCAGAGTCACAGCCTACAATGAGCAGTTCTTC. The full variable domain, its missing parts supplied by reference TRBV15 and TRBJ2-1, is DAMVIQNPRYQVTQFGKPVTLSCSQTLNHNVMYWYQQKSSQAPKLLFHYYDKDFNNEADTPDNFQSRRPNTSFCFLDIRSPGLGDTAMYLCATSRVTAYNEQFFGPGTRLTVL.

The chain has TRBV7-8 and TRBJ1-1; perhaps TRBD1 as D (5 bases). This CDR3 is built from 14 residues. V was clipped by 0 bases and J by 2 bases, with 7 bases between them. Germline V lookup: CDR1 SGHVS, CDR2 FQNEAQ. The chain's CDR3 is CASSLAGQNTEAFF. As DNA, the CDR3 is TGTGCCAGCAGCTTAGCCGGACAAAACACTGAAGCTTTCTTT.

In its sample, this clone was seen a few times. This rearrangement joins TRBV7-9 to TRBJ1-1, with 10 bases aligning to TRBD1. V was pared by 8 bases and J by 5 bases, with 14 bases of the junction left unmatched. The CDR3 totals 16 residues. Germline V CDR1 and CDR2: SEHNR, FQNEAQ (reference sequence). The CDR3 spells CASHHAGQGKRTEAFF. The CDR3 bases are TGTGCCAGCCACCATGCGGGACAGGGGAAACGGACTGAAGCTTTCTTT.

This clone was detected only a few times. The chain carries TRBV7-9 and TRBJ1-1; D is ambiguous. Trimming took 2 bases from V and 4 from J, leaving 11 bases between them. Germline CDR1 reads SEHNR; CDR2 reads FQNEAQ (reference sequence). The CDR3 consists of 14 residues. This chain's CDR3 is CASSLPRRGTEAFF. DNA for the CDR3: TGTGCCAGCAGCTTACCTAGGCGGGGCACTGAAGCTTTCTTT.

A single count supports this clone. The conserved closing phenylalanine or tryptophan is absent in this CDR3, likely reflecting a read error. It is unclear where the CDR3 begins or ends on the DNA, so no DNA is shown, and the CDR3 is as TCRdb lists it. The rearrangement joins TRBV21-1 to TRBJ1-4; the table's D call, TRBD1, has no DNA check behind it. TRBV21-1 has pseudogene status. Inclusive of both ends, the CDR3 amounts to 13 amino acids. The CDR3 region is CARAIMSRTGYEV.

V usage is TRBV2 and J usage is TRBJ2-5; 7 bases map to TRBD2. Germline V gene sequence: CDR1 SNHLY, CDR2 FYNNEI. V dropped 4 bases and J dropped 5; count of bases not matched to a gene: 4. The CDR3 has 13 residues. CDR3 sequence: CASSVGLGETQYF. CDR3 nucleotide sequence: TGTGCCAGCAGTGTAGGACTAGGGGAGACCCAGTACTTC.

This clone was recorded only once. This sequence joins TRBV27 and TRBJ1-1; TRBD1 might be the D (5 bases). The CDR3 runs to 17 residues. Germline V gives CDR1 MNHEY, CDR2 SMNVEV (reference sequence). With 2 bases removed from V and 4 bases from J, the gap between germline ends came to 20 bases. The DNA for the CDR3 is TGTGCCAGCAGTTTAAAATCGCTGTCAGGGTCGGGCACTGAAGCTTTCTTT. This sequence encodes CASSLKSLSGSGTEAFF.

This chain joins TRBV4-3 and TRBJ2-3; no firm D call. This CDR3 contains 15 residues. CDR1 and CDR2 from the germline V gene are LGHNA and YSLEER. V lost 0 bases to trimming and J lost 6 bases, with 13 bases between them. CDR3: CASSQDRGASDTQYF. As DNA, the CDR3 is TGCGCCAGCAGCCAAGATCGAGGCGCCTCGGATACGCAGTATTTT.

V gene TRBV27 combines with J gene TRBJ1-3, with D perhaps matching TRBD1 (6 bases). The germline V gene encodes CDR1 MNHEY and CDR2 SMNVEV (reference sequence). V lost 2 bases and J lost 0, with 11 bases in between. This CDR3 has 16 residues. DNA for the CDR3: TGTGCCAGCAGTTTAATTGGGGGCTTCTCTGGAAACACCATATATTTT. It codes for CASSLIGGFSGNTIYF.

The chain links TRBV19 to TRBJ2-7; 12 bases align to TRBD2. Unmatched junction bases numbered 10, after V lost 3 bases and J lost 4 bases. The CDR3 has 17 amino acids. Per germline, CDR1 LNHDA and CDR2 SQIVND (reference sequence). The CDR3 DNA follows: TGTGCCAGTAGTATCTCCGGACTAGCGGGAACCTATTACGAGCAGTACTTC. Translated: CASSISGLAGTYYEQYF.

The chain has TRBV2 and TRBJ2-3; possibly TRBD1 for D (6 bases). Trimming shortened V by 4 bases and J by 6 bases, and 17 bases separated the two germline ends. The germline gives CDR1 SNHLY, CDR2 FYNNEI. This CDR3 region has 15 residues. Here the CDR3 DNA reads TGTGCCAGCAGTGCGACAGGCCTAGGTGCGGATACGCAGTATTTT. Its translation: CASSATGLGADTQYF.

This chain joins TRBV30 and TRBJ1-2, with D possibly being TRBD1 (6 bases). Looked up from germline, CDR1 is GTSNPN and CDR2 is SVGIG (reference sequence). This CDR3 region has 13 residues. V was cut by 0 bases and J by 3 bases, with 8 bases left in between. The CDR3 spells CAWSVNRDYGYTF. CDR3 DNA sequence: TGTGCCTGGAGTGTAAACAGGGACTATGGCTACACCTTC.

The chain has TRBV30 and TRBJ2-5, with D possibly TRBD1 on 6 matching bases. Per germline, CDR1 GTSNPN and CDR2 SVGIG (reference sequence). V was clipped by 0 bases and J by 4 bases, with 9 bases between them. CDR3 length: 13 amino acids. The CDR3 here is CAWSVLQGETQYF. CDR3 bases: TGTGCCTGGAGTGTACTACAGGGAGAGACCCAGTACTTC.

V is TRBV19 and J is TRBJ1-3; D perhaps matches TRBD1 (6 bases). This CDR3 region has 15 residues. Germline values: CDR1 LNHDA, CDR2 SQIVND (reference sequence). The ends were cut back, 6 bases at V and 1 base at J, with 13 bases in the middle. CDR3 DNA: TGTGCCAGTAGCCAACAACAGGGATCTGGAAACACCATATATTTT. It specifies CASSQQQGSGNTIYF.

The chain employs TRBV27 and TRBJ2-7, with 7 bases matching TRBD1. The CDR3 spans 12 residues. With 5 bases clipped from V and 6 bases from J, the junction kept 4 bases outside the gene matches. The germline V gene encodes CDR1 MNHEY and CDR2 SMNVEV (reference sequence). The CDR3 sequence: CASSLRQGEQYF. CDR3 DNA: TGTGCCAGCAGTCTAAGACAGGGCGAGCAGTACTTC.

The rearrangement uses TRBV7-2 and TRBJ2-3, with 7 positions matching TRBD2. Germline V gives CDR1 SGHTA, CDR2 FQGNSA. With V trimmed by 3 bases and J by 0 bases, 12 bases remained unmatched. The CDR3 covers 18 residues. CDR3 coding DNA: TGTGCCAGCAGCTTCCTCTTTAGTCCTAGCGGTAGCACAGATACGCAGTATTTT. It encodes CASSFLFSPSGSTDTQYF. Using reference TRBV7-2 and TRBJ2-3 for the parts outside the CDR3, the full variable domain is GAGVSQSPSNKVTEKGKDVELRCDPISGHTALYWYRQSLGQGLEFLIYFQGNSAPDKSGLPSDRFSAERTGGSVSTLTIQRTQQEDSAVYLCASSFLFSPSGSTDTQYFGPGTRLTVL.

This clone was picked up one time. The chain employs TRBV4-3 and TRBJ2-7; D possibly corresponds to TRBD1 (6 bases). Trimming took 0 bases from V and 3 from J, leaving 6 bases between them. CDR1 and CDR2 (germline): LGHNA, YSLEER. This CDR3 is built from 13 residues. CDR3 protein: CASSQEQGYEQYF. The CDR3 DNA reads as TGCGCCAGCAGCCAAGAACAGGGCTACGAGCAGTACTTC.